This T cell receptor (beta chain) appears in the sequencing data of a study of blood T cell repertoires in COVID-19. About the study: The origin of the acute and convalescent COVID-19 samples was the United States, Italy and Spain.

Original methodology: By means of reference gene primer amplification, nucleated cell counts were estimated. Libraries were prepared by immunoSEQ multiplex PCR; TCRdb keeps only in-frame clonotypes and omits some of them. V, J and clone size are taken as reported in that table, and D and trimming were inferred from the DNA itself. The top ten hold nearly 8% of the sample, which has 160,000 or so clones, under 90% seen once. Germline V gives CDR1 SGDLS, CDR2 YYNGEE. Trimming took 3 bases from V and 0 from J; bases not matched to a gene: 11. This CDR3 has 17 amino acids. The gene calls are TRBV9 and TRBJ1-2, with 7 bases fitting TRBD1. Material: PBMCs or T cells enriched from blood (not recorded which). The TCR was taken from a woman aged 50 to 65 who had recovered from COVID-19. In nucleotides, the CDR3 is TGTGCCAGCAGCGGAACCGGGACAGTTCTGTCTAACTATGGCTACACCTTC. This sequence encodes CASSGTGTVLSNYGYTF.